The source of this TCR beta chain is a study of chemoradiotherapy in HPV16-positive cancers. Study-level background: Candidate HPV-specific T-cell clones and common TCR motifs came from functional assays in a couple of HPV16-positive patients.

As regards this clone: Its target is unknown.

The assay was immunoSEQ multiplex PCR, and TCRdb's table has in-frame clones only and misses some. The table has about 68,000 clones, about 90% seen once. The CDR3 is 11 residues long. CDR1 and CDR2 from the germline V gene are MNHNS and SASEGT. V was pared by 7 bases and J by 6 bases, with 9 bases between. Study results and limitations: The functional HPV-specific definition rests on just two HPV16-positive patients. During treatment, candidate HPV-specific clones and E7-related motifs expanded in tumor.

This sample comprised blood, obtained from a patient who underwent chemoradiotherapy. This chain joins TRBV6-1 and TRBJ1-1, with no clear D. This TCR was sampled from a human donor with HPV-associated anogenital cancer. In DNA form, the CDR3 reads TGTGCCAGCACCGGAATGGCTGAAGCTTTCTTT. As protein: CASTGMAEAFF.